This T cell receptor beta chain is from a study of Ad26.COV2.S vaccination and SARS-CoV-2 variants. The method was immunoSEQ multiplex PCR; TCRdb's version includes in-frame clones alone and lacks a portion of them. The table includes 350,000 to 450,000 clones, roughly 94% detected once. The sequence derives from a human donor who had recovered from COVID-19. The sequences come from peripheral blood, collected after recovery from COVID-19.

The CDR3 here is CASSPRTGKNTEAFF. CDR3 in DNA: TGTGCCAGCAGCCCCCGGACAGGAAAGAACACTGAAGCTTTCTTT. The J gene is TRBJ1-1, the V gene TRBV3-1 (or the pseudogene TRBV3-2), with 7 bases aligning to TRBD1. CDR3 length: 15 amino acids. Looked up from germline, CDR1 is LGHDT and CDR2 is YNNKEL (reference sequence). V was pared by 4 bases and J by 1 base, with 6 bases of the junction left unmatched.